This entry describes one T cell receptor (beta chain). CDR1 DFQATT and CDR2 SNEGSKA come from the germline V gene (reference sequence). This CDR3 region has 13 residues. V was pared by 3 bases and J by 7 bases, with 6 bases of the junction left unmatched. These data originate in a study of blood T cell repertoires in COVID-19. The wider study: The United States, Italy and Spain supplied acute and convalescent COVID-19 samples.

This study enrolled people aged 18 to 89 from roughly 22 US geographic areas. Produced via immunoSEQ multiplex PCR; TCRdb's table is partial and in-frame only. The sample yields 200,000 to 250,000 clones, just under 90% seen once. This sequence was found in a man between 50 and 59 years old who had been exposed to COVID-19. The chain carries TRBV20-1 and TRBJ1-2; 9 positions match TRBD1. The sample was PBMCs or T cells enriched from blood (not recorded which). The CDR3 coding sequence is TGCAGTGCTAGTGCTGGGACAGGGAGTGGCTACACCTTC. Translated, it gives CSASAGTGSGYTF.